This T cell receptor beta chain was retrieved from a study of T cells in Graves' hyperthyroidism and ophthalmopathy. Study context: Specimen type is peripheral blood, collected at initial diagnosis prior to any treatment.

Regarding this clonotype: The antigen remains unidentified.

The CDR3 is 16 residues long. Trimming shortened V by 4 bases and J by 0 bases, and 14 bases separated the two germline ends. The germline gives CDR1 SGHNT, CDR2 YENEEA. Whole-study results and caveats: The model made its ophthalmopathy prediction, and onset followed a median about 6 months later.

Uncontrolled infections, other autoimmune diseases, pregnancy or lactation led to exclusion of patients. The CDR3 regions of TCR beta were amplified from RNA transcripts. Primed by the HTBI set, a first-round RT-PCR was run on the TCR CDR3. TCRdb analysed the multiplex PCR reads with MiXCR anew, one entry per CDR3 protein. This table has approximately 330,000 distinct CDR3 sequences, roughly 13% appearing once. This sequence joins TRBV11-3 and TRBJ2-3, with TRBD2 as a possible D gene (6 bases). The sample comprised blood. The TCR comes from a woman in her thirties or forties with Graves' ophthalmopathy. The CDR3 nucleotides are TGTGCCAGCAGCTCGTACGGGGGACCTAGCACAGATACGCAGTATTTT. This sequence encodes CASSSYGGPSTDTQYF.